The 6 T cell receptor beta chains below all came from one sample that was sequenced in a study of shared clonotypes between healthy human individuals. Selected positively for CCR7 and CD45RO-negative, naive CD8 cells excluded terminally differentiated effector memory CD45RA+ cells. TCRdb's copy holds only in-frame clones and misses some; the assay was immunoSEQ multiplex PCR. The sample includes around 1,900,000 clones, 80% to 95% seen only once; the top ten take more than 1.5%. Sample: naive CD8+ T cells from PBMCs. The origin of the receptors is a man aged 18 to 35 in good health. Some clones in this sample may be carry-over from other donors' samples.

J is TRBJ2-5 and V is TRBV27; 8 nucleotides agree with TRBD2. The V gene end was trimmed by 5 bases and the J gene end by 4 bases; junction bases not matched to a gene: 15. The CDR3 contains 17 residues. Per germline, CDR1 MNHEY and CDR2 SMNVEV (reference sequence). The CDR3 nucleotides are TGTGCCAGCAGTCCCCTTAAAGTAGCGGGAATTGTAGAGACCCAGTACTTC. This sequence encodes CASSPLKVAGIVETQYF.

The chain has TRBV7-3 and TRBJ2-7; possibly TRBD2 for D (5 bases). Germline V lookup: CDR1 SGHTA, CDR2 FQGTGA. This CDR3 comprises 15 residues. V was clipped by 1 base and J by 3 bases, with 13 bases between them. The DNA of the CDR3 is TGTGCCAGCAGCTTAAACGGAGGATACCTCTACGAGCAGTACTTC. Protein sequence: CASSLNGGYLYEQYF.

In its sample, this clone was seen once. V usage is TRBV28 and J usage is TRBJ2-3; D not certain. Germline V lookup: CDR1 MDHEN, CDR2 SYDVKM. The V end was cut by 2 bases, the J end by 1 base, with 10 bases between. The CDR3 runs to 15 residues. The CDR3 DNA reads TGTGCCAGCAGTTTAGGGTATAGGGGCACAGATACGCAGTATTTT. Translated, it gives CASSLGYRGTDTQYF.

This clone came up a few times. The CDR3 spells CASSTGVGTEAFF. The CDR3 bases are TGTGCCAGCAGTACAGGGGTTGGTACTGAAGCTTTCTTT. This chain connects TRBV5-6 to TRBJ1-1; 7 bases line up with TRBD1. CDR1 and CDR2 from the germline V gene are SGHDT and YYEEEE. CDR3 length: 13 residues. The junction had 6 bases not matched to a gene; V was cut back by 5 bases and J by 5 bases.

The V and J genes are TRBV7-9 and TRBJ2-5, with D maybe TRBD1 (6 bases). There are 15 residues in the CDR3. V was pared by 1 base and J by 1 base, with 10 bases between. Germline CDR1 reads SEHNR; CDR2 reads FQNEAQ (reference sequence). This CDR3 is CASSLGVGGQETQYF. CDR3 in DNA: TGTGCCAGCAGCTTAGGGGTAGGGGGCCAAGAGACCCAGTACTTC.

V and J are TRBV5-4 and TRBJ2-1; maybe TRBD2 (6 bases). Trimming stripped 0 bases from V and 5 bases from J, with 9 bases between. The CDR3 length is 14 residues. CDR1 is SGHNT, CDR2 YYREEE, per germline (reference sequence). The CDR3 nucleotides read TGTGCCAGCAGCTTGGTATCGGGAGACAATGAGCAGTTCTTC. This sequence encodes CASSLVSGDNEQFF.